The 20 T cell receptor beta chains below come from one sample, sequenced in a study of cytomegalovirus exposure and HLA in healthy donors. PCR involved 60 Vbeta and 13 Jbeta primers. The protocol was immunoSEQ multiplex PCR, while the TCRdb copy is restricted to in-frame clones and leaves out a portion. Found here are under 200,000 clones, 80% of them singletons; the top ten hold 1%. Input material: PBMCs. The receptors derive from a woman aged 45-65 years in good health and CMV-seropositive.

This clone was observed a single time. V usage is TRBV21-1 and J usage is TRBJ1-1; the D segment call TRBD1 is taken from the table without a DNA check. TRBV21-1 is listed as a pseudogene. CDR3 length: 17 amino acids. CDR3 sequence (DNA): TGTGCCAGCAGCAAAGTGGGGCGAGGGGGTGAGAACACTGAAGCTTTCTTT. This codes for CASSKVGRGGENTEAFF.

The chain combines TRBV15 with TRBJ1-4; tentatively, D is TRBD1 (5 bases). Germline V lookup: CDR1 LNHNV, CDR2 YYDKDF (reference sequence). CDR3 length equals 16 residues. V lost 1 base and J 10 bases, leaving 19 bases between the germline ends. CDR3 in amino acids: CATSRVKQGGVGKLFF. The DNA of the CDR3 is TGTGCCACCAGCAGAGTTAAGCAGGGCGGTGTCGGAAAACTGTTTTTT.

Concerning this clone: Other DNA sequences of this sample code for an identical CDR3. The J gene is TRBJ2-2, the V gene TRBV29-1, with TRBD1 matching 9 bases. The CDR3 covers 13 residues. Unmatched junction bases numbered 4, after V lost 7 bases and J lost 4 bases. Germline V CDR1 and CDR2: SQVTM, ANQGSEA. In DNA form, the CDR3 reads TGCAGCGCCGGGGACAGGGCCACCGGGGAGCTGTTTTTT. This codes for CSAGDRATGELFF.

As DNA, the CDR3 is TGTGCCAGCAGCTTCGGCGGGACCCTCACAGATACGCAGTATTTT. Amino acids: CASSFGGTLTDTQYF. The V call is TRBV7-2, the J call TRBJ2-3; perhaps TRBD2 as D (6 bases). Per the germline V gene, CDR1 is SGHTA and CDR2 is FQGNSA. This CDR3 region has 15 residues. Trimming pared 3 bases from V and 2 bases from J, leaving 12 bases between.

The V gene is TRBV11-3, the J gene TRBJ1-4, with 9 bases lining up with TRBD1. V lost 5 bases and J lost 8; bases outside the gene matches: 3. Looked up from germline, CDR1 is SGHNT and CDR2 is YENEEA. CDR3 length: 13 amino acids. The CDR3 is CASSPDRGEKLFF. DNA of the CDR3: TGTGCCAGCAGCCCGGACAGGGGCGAAAAACTGTTTTTT.

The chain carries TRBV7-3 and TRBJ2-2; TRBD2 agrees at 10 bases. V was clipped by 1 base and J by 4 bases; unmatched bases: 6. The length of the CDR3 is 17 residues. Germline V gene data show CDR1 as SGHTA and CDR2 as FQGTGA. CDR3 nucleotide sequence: TGTGCCAGCAGCTTAAATTCCGGGACTAGCGCCACCGGGGAGCTGTTTTTT. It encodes CASSLNSGTSATGELFF.

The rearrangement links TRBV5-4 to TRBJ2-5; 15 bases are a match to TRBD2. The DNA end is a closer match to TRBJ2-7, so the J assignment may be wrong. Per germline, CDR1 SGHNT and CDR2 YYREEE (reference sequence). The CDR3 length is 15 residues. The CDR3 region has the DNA TGTGCCAGCAGCGGGACTAGCGGGGGGCTTTACGAGCAGTACTTC. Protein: CASSGTSGGLYEQYF.

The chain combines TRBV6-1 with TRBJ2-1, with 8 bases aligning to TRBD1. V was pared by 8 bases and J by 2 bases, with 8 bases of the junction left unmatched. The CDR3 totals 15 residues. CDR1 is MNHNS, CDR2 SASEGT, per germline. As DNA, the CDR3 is TGTGCCAGCCGACGGACAGGGATCGCCTACAATGAGCAGTTCTTC. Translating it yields CASRRTGIAYNEQFF.

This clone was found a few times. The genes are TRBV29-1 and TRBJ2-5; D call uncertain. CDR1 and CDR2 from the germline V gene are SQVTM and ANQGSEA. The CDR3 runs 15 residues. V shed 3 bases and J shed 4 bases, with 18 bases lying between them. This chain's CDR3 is CSVDNAPLSPETQYF. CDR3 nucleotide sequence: TGCAGCGTTGATAATGCCCCCCTGAGCCCAGAGACCCAGTACTTC. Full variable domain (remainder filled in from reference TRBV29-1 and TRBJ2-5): SAVISQKPSRDICQRGTSLTIQCQVDSQVTMMFWYRQQPGQSLTLIATANQGSEATYESGFVIDKFPISRPNLTFSTLTVSNMSPEDSSIYLCSVDNAPLSPETQYFGPGTRLLVL.

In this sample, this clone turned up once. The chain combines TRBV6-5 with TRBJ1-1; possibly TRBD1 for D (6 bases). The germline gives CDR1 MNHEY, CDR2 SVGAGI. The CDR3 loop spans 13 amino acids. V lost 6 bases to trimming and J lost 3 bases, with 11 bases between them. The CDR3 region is CASSVGGHTEAFF. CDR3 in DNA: TGTGCCAGCAGCGTGGGGGGGCACACTGAAGCTTTCTTT.

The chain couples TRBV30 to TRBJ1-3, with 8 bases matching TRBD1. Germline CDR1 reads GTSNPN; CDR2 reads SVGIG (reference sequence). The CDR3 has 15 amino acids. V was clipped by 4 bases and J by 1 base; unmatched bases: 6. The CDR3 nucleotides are TGTGCCTGGAATGGACAGGGTGTATCTGGAAACACCATATATTTT. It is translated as CAWNGQGVSGNTIYF. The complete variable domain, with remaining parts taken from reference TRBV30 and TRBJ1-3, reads SQTIHQWPATLVQPVGSPLSLECTVEGTSNPNLYWYRQAAGRGLQLLFYSVGIGQISSEVPQNLSASRPQDRQFILSSKKLLLSDSGFYLCAWNGQGVSGNTIYFGEGSWLTVV.

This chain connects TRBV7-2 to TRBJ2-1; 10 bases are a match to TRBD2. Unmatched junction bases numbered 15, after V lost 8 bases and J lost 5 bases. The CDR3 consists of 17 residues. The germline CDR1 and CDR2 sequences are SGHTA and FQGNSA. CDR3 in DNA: TGTGCCAGCCTCTGGTATCTCGGGACTAGCGCCAACAATGAGCAGTTCTTC. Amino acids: CASLWYLGTSANNEQFF.

The CDR3 sequence: CASGRQGWEQYF. The DNA for the CDR3 is TGTGCCAGCGGACGACAGGGCTGGGAGCAGTACTTC. V usage is TRBV27 and J usage is TRBJ2-7, with 7 bases aligning to TRBD1. The V and J ends lost 8 bases and 7 bases, in that order; junction bases with no gene match: 8. In germline, CDR1 is MNHEY, CDR2 SMNVEV (reference sequence). CDR3 length: 12 residues.

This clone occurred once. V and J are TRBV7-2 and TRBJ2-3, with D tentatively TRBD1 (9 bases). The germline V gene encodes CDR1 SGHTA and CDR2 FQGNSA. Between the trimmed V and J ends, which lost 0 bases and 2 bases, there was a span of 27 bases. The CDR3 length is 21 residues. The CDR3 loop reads CASSLAFRDRVWRGDTDTQYF. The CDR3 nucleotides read TGTGCCAGCAGCTTAGCGTTTCGGGACAGGGTATGGCGGGGGGACACAGATACGCAGTATTTT.

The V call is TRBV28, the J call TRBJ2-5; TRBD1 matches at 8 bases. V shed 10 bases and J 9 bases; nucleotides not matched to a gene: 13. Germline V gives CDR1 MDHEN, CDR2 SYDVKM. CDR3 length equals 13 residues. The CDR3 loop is CATDRGRNLAQYF. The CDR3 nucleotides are TGTGCCACTGACAGGGGCCGGAATTTGGCCCAGTACTTC.

The CDR3 DNA follows: TGTGCCAGCAGTGTTGAGGGACTGTTTAATTCACCCCTCCACTTT. It codes for CASSVEGLFNSPLHF. The chain uses TRBV28 and TRBJ1-6; a weak D match, TRBD1 (5 bases). The germline V gene encodes CDR1 MDHEN and CDR2 SYDVKM. Deletions cut 5 bases from V and 6 bases from J, with 14 bases between. This CDR3 comprises 15 residues. Full variable domain (missing parts from reference TRBV28 and TRBJ1-6): DVKVTQSSRYLVKRTGEKVFLECVQDMDHENMFWYRQDPGLGLRLIYFSYDVKMKEKGDIPEGYSVSREKKERFSLILESASTNQTSMYLCASSVEGLFNSPLHFGNGTRLTVT.

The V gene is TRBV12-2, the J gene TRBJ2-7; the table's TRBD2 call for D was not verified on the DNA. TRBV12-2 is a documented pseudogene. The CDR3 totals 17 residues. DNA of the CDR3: TGTGCAAGTCGCTTAGCGCGCAAGGAGGTCACGGCCTACGAGCAGTACTTC. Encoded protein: CASRLARKEVTAYEQYF.

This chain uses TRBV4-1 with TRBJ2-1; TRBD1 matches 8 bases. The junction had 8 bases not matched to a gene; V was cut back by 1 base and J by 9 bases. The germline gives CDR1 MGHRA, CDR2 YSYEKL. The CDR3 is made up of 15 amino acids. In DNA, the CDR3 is TGCGCCAGCAGCCAAGGGAGGACAGGGTATGGTGAGCAGTTCTTC. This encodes CASSQGRTGYGEQFF.

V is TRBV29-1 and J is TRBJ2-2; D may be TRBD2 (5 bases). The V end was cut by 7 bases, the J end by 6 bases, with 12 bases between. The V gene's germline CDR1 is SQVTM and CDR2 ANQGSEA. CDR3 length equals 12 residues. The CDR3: CSARSGAGELFF. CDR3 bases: TGCAGCGCTCGGTCCGGGGCCGGGGAGCTGTTTTTT.

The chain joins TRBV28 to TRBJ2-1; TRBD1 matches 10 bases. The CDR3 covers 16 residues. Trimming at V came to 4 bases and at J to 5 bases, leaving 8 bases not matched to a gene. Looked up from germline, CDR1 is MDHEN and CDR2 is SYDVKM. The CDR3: CASSSYRDRGNNEQFF. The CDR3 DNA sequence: TGTGCCAGCAGTTCCTACCGGGACAGGGGTAACAATGAGCAGTTCTTC.